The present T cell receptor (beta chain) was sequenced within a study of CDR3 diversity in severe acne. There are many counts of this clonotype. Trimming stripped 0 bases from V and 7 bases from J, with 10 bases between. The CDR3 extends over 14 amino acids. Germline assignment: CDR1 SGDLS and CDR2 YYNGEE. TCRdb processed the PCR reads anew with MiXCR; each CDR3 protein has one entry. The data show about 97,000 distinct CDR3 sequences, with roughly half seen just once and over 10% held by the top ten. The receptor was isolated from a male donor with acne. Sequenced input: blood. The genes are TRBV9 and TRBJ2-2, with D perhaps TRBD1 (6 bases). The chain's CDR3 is CASSVGGRDGELFF. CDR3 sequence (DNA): TGTGCCAGCAGCGTAGGGGGGCGCGACGGGGAGCTGTTTTTT.